Presented here are 14 T cell receptor beta chains from one specimen sequenced in a study of shared clonotypes between healthy human individuals. Libraries were prepared by immunoSEQ multiplex PCR; TCRdb keeps only in-frame clonotypes and omits some of them. The sample has hundreds of thousands of clones, almost 97% seen once. The sample taken for sequencing was naive CD4+ T cells sorted from blood. The subset denotes: CD45RA+ positively selected. These receptors all come from a woman in her thirties in good health.

This chain uses TRBV10-3 with TRBJ2-7, with a weak D call TRBD2 (7 bases). Per germline, CDR1 ENHRY and CDR2 SYGVKD. Trimming removed 0 bases from V and 6 bases from J, with 24 bases in between. The length of the CDR3 is 18 residues. The CDR3 here is CAISESTQAGAGAAEQYF. CDR3 coding DNA: TGTGCCATCAGTGAGTCGACTCAGGCGGGGGCAGGGGCCGCCGAGCAGTACTTC.

Here the CDR3 DNA reads TGCGCCAGCAGCAAGGACAGAGACACAGATACGCAGTATTTT. This encodes CASSKDRDTDTQYF. V is TRBV5-1 and J is TRBJ2-3; possible D gene TRBD1, 6 bases. The CDR3 totals 14 residues. Deletions cut 4 bases from V and 2 bases from J, with 11 bases between. From germline, CDR1 is SGHRS and CDR2 YFSETQ.

This chain uses TRBV6-5 with TRBJ2-2; D is uncertain. There are 15 residues in the CDR3. The V end was cut by 5 bases, the J end by 0 bases, with 10 bases between. The germline V gene encodes CDR1 MNHEY and CDR2 SVGAGI. The CDR3 here is CASSTAFANTGELFF. CDR3 nucleotide sequence: TGTGCCAGCAGTACAGCTTTCGCGAACACCGGGGAGCTGTTTTTT.

The chain recombines TRBV18 with TRBJ2-7, with D tentatively TRBD2 (6 bases). The V end was cut by 6 bases, the J end by 6 bases, with 15 bases between. The CDR3 spans 13 residues. From germline, CDR1 is KGHSH and CDR2 LQKENI. Here the CDR3 reads CASSPEVGSEQYF. The CDR3 DNA is TGTGCCAGCTCCCCGGAGGTCGGGAGCGAGCAGTACTTC.

The chain has TRBV5-4 and TRBJ2-5, with 13 bases identical to TRBD2. V gave up 0 bases and J gave up 2 bases; unmatched junction bases: 7. Germline V CDR1 and CDR2: SGHNT, YYREEE (reference sequence). The CDR3 sequence is 18 residues long. The chain's CDR3 is CASSLVGLAGVPQETQYF. Written as DNA, the CDR3 is TGTGCCAGCAGCTTGGTAGGACTAGCGGGAGTCCCTCAAGAGACCCAGTACTTC. The full variable domain, with the rest looked up from reference TRBV5-4 and TRBJ2-5, is ETGVTQSPTHLIKTRGQQVTLRCSSQSGHNTVSWYQQALGQGPQFIFQYYREEENGRGNFPPRFSGLQFPNYSSELNVNALELDDSALYLCASSLVGLAGVPQETQYFGPGTRLLVL.

This clone was seen just once. This chain uses TRBV10-3 with TRBJ1-1; tentative D call: TRBD1 (6 bases). CDR1 is ENHRY, CDR2 SYGVKD, per germline. V was shortened by 3 bases and J by 4 bases, with 15 bases between the two germline ends. This CDR3 spans 15 amino acids. This CDR3 is CAISDQQGGITEAFF. The CDR3 DNA reads as TGTGCCATCAGTGACCAACAGGGAGGAATCACTGAAGCTTTCTTT.

This chain connects TRBV28 to TRBJ1-4, with 8 bases fitting TRBD1. In germline, CDR1 is MDHEN, CDR2 SYDVKM. This CDR3 comprises 16 residues. Trimming at V came to 5 bases and at J to 4 bases, leaving 9 bases not matched to a gene. CDR3 sequence: CASSRPGTGFNEKLFF. The DNA for the CDR3 is TGTGCCAGCAGTCGTCCCGGGACAGGATTTAATGAAAAACTGTTTTTT.

The rearrangement uses TRBV6-6 and TRBJ2-5; the match to TRBD2 covers 9 bases. V was clipped by 0 bases and J by 6 bases; unmatched bases: 8. In germline, CDR1 is MNHNY, CDR2 SVGAGI (reference sequence). The CDR3 sequence is 16 residues long. The CDR3: CASSYSRREGPKTQYF. The CDR3, as DNA: TGTGCCAGCAGTTACTCAAGGCGGGAGGGCCCAAAGACCCAGTACTTC.

This clone was observed once. This chain joins TRBV11-2 and TRBJ1-2; maybe TRBD1 (6 bases). The CDR3 loop spans 14 amino acids. Per germline, CDR1 SGHAT and CDR2 FQNNGV. V was cut by 6 bases and J by 8 bases, with 19 bases left in between. CDR3 DNA: TGTGCCAGCAGAGCAACAGGGAGGCTTCAGGGCTACACCTTC. Residues: CASRATGRLQGYTF.

The chain recombines TRBV14 with TRBJ2-1; D not certain. There are 13 residues in the CDR3. The V end was cut by 4 bases, the J end by 10 bases, with 14 bases between. Germline V gene lookup returns CDR1 SGHDN and CDR2 FVKESK. The CDR3 DNA follows: TGTGCCAGCAGCCTTAGGACCCTCGGGGAGCAGTTCTTC. Encoded protein: CASSLRTLGEQFF.

The CDR3 region is CAWSKPGQTKNTEAFF. The CDR3 DNA sequence: TGTGCCTGGAGTAAACCGGGACAGACAAAGAACACTGAAGCTTTCTTT. The chain joins TRBV30 to TRBJ1-1; 7 bases line up with TRBD1. V dropped 2 bases and J dropped 1; count of bases not matched to a gene: 10. Per germline, CDR1 GTSNPN and CDR2 SVGIG (reference sequence). CDR3 length: 16 amino acids.

The V gene is TRBV4-1, the J gene TRBJ2-5; the D is unclear. This CDR3 has 15 amino acids. V lost 3 bases and J 5 bases, leaving 16 bases between the germline ends. CDR1 MGHRA and CDR2 YSYEKL come from the germline V gene. CDR3 amino acids: CASSHPGPPGETQYF. The CDR3 DNA follows: TGCGCCAGCAGCCACCCCGGACCACCCGGGGAGACCCAGTACTTC.

This clone showed up just a few times. The chain has TRBV7-9 and TRBJ1-5; D unresolved. The CDR3 spans 12 residues. Germline assignment: CDR1 SEHNR and CDR2 FQNEAQ (reference sequence). V lost 6 bases to trimming and J lost 5 bases, with 8 bases between them. The CDR3 reads CASSYGDQPQHF. The CDR3 DNA reads as TGTGCCAGCAGTTACGGGGATCAGCCCCAGCATTTT.

V usage is TRBV7-8 and J usage is TRBJ1-2; D remains ambiguous. CDR1 and CDR2 from the germline V gene are SGHVS and FQNEAQ. Trimming took off 1 base at V and 8 bases at J, with 11 bases between the two ends. CDR3 length equals 13 residues. In DNA, the CDR3 is TGTGCCAGCAGCTTAGTGGCCGAGAGCGGCTACACCTTC. This encodes CASSLVAESGYTF. Based on the CDR3 plus reference TRBV7-8 and TRBJ1-2, the full variable domain is GAGVSQSPRYKVAKRGQDVALRCDPISGHVSLFWYQQALGQGPEFLTYFQNEAQLDKSGLPSDRFFAERPEGSVSTLKIQRTQQEDSAVYLCASSLVAESGYTFGSGTRLTVV.